This T cell receptor beta chain was sequenced during a study of T cell changes during pregnancy in multiple sclerosis. Libraries were prepared by immunoSEQ multiplex PCR; TCRdb keeps only in-frame clonotypes and omits some of them. Counted here are 59,000 or so clones, approximately 90% occurring once; the ten biggest clones make up 2.5% to 3%. This CDR3 has 15 residues. Germline V gene data show CDR1 as SGHNT and CDR2 as YYREEE (reference sequence). The ends were cut back, 0 bases at V and 1 base at J, with 10 bases in the middle. This receptor was taken from a female donor in good health, enrolled as a control in a pregnancy study. The rearrangement uses TRBV5-4 and TRBJ1-1; no clear D gene. Specimen: peripheral blood, collected in the third trimester of pregnancy. For the CDR3, the DNA is TGTGCCAGCAGCTTGGGCTTCCAGGCGAACACTGAAGCTTTCTTT. Its translation is CASSLGFQANTEAFF.